Presented here are 27 T cell receptor beta chains from one specimen sequenced in a study of OX40 agonist ivuxolimab in advanced cancers. TCRdb's table, derived via immunoSEQ multiplex PCR, lists solely in-frame clones and lacks some. Among more than 55,000 clones listed, around 86% were seen once. Sequenced here: CD4+ or CD8+ T cells sorted from blood, sampled in a trial of the OX40 agonist ivuxolimab. All receptors come from an adult with an advanced solid tumor such as melanoma, head and neck, liver or kidney cancer.

The chain has TRBV5-1 and TRBJ1-6, with unresolved D. The V gene's germline CDR1 is SGHRS and CDR2 YFSETQ. Trimming pared 0 bases from V and 0 bases from J, leaving 10 bases between. The CDR3 contains 17 residues. Here the CDR3 DNA reads TGCGCCAGCAGCTTGGTTAGCCTTAGCTCCTATAATTCACCCCTCCACTTT. Its protein is CASSLVSLSSYNSPLHF.

The CDR3 DNA is TGTGCCAGCAGCCTGACCCTGGGTACGCAGTATTTT. Its protein is CASSLTLGTQYF. The chain carries TRBV2 and TRBJ2-3, with D hard to call. The V end lost 6 bases, the J end lost 8 bases, and 12 bases lay between the germline ends. This CDR3 contains 12 residues. The V gene's germline CDR1 is SNHLY and CDR2 FYNNEI.

The chain links TRBV28 to TRBJ1-1; no clear D gene. Per the germline V gene, CDR1 is MDHEN and CDR2 is SYDVKM. V lost 2 bases and J lost 4, with 5 bases in between. This CDR3 has 12 residues. The CDR3 spells CASSLVSTEAFF. The DNA of the CDR3 is TGTGCCAGCAGTTTAGTCAGCACTGAAGCTTTCTTT.

The chain employs TRBV11-3 and TRBJ2-2; tentative D call: TRBD2 (5 bases). The CDR3 totals 12 residues. CDR1 is SGHNT, CDR2 YENEEA, per germline. In DNA form, the CDR3 reads TGTGCGGCTGCGGCGGGCCCCGGGGAGCTGTTTTTT. Residues: CAAAAGPGELFF.

This clone was recorded only once. V is TRBV19 and J is TRBJ2-7; tentative D call: TRBD2 (5 bases). Germline V lookup: CDR1 LNHDA, CDR2 SQIVND (reference sequence). This CDR3 region has 15 residues. V dropped 5 bases and J dropped 1 base, with 15 bases sitting between them. Written as DNA, the CDR3 is TGTGCCAGTAGTCCGCAGCTACTAGTATCCTACGAGCAGTACTTC. This codes for CASSPQLLVSYEQYF.

J is TRBJ1-5 and V is TRBV5-6; D gene unclear. V gave up 7 bases and J gave up 4 bases, with 12 bases separating them. Germline assignment: CDR1 SGHDT and CDR2 YYEEEE. The CDR3 sequence is 13 residues long. The chain's CDR3 is CASLLTGNQPQHF. CDR3 nucleotide sequence: TGTGCCAGCCTCTTGACGGGGAATCAGCCCCAGCATTTT.

The chain links TRBV6-6 to TRBJ2-2, with unresolved D. The V gene lost 2 bases and the J gene lost 7 bases, with 5 bases spanning the gap. Germline loops: CDR1 MNHNY, CDR2 SVGAGI (reference sequence). The CDR3 has 12 residues. The CDR3: CASSYGDGELFF. CDR3 nucleotides: TGTGCCAGCAGTTACGGCGACGGGGAGCTGTTTTTT.

Here the CDR3 DNA reads TGTGCCAGTATCGGACAGGCGCTCAACACTGAAGCTTTCTTT. Amino acids: CASIGQALNTEAFF. The chain uses TRBV19 and TRBJ1-1, with 7 nucleotides matching TRBD1. CDR1 LNHDA and CDR2 SQIVND come from the germline V gene (reference sequence). The V segment lost 7 bases and the J segment 2 bases; nucleotides outside the gene matches: 7. The CDR3 is 14 residues long.

The CDR3 spells CASTWGALGNTGELFF. The CDR3 region has the DNA TGTGCCAGCACCTGGGGGGCCCTGGGGAACACCGGGGAGCTGTTTTTT. This chain uses TRBV28 with TRBJ2-2; D is perhaps TRBD1 or TRBD2 (6 bases each). The ends were cut back, 7 bases at V and 1 base at J, with 16 bases in the middle. CDR3 length: 16 amino acids. The germline CDR1 and CDR2 sequences are MDHEN and SYDVKM.

This chain links TRBV7-6 with TRBJ1-5; no reliable D call. The germline V gene has CDR1 SGHVS and CDR2 FNYEAQ. The CDR3 covers 15 residues. V was pared by 1 base and J by 2 bases, with 9 bases between. CDR3: CASSLEEGGNQPQHF. The CDR3 nucleotides read TGTGCCAGCAGCTTAGAAGAGGGTGGCAATCAGCCCCAGCATTTT.

As DNA, the CDR3 is TGTGCCAGCTCACCACAGAACGGGAACACTGAAGCTTTCTTT. It translates to CASSPQNGNTEAFF. The chain recombines TRBV18 with TRBJ1-1, with D unresolved. The CDR3 is 14 amino acids. CDR1 KGHSH and CDR2 LQKENI come from the germline V gene. Trimming cost V 1 base and J 1 base, with 7 bases left between them.

The J gene is TRBJ2-7, the V gene TRBV27; D is undetermined. The germline CDR1 and CDR2 sequences are MNHEY and SMNVEV (reference sequence). Trimming took 5 bases from V and 6 from J, leaving 14 bases between them. CDR3 length: 13 amino acids. The CDR3 sequence: CASSNSFLVEQYF. As DNA, the CDR3 is TGTGCCAGCAGTAACAGCTTTTTGGTCGAGCAGTACTTC.

This chain uses TRBV7-2 with TRBJ2-5; D perhaps matches TRBD2 (5 bases). CDR3 size: 15 residues. Per germline, CDR1 SGHTA and CDR2 FQGNSA. V was clipped by 6 bases and J by 2 bases, with 16 bases between them. CDR3 nucleotides: TGTGCCAGCAGTCGGGAACTGGCGCAACAAGAGACCCAGTACTTC. This translates into CASSRELAQQETQYF.

The rearrangement links TRBV29-1 to TRBJ2-1, with TRBD2 identical over 8 bases. The V segment lost 6 bases and the J segment 2 bases; nucleotides outside the gene matches: 12. Germline-derived CDR1 and CDR2 are SQVTM and ANQGSEA. The CDR3 runs to 16 residues. The chain's CDR3 is CSVARSAGVPYNEQFF. The CDR3, as DNA: TGCAGCGTGGCCCGATCAGCGGGAGTTCCCTACAATGAGCAGTTCTTC.

The chain joins TRBV23-1 to TRBJ2-7, with TRBD2 as a possible D gene (5 bases). TRBV23-1 is an open reading frame, and its role is uncertain. Trimming shortened V by 2 bases and J by 5 bases, and 13 bases separated the two germline ends. This CDR3 has 14 residues. CDR3 nucleotides: TGCGCCAGCAGTCAACGGACTGCCCGCGACGAGCAGTACTTC. This codes for CASSQRTARDEQYF.

The chain uses TRBV29-1 and TRBJ2-1; 11 nucleotides line up with TRBD1. Germline V gives CDR1 SQVTM, CDR2 ANQGSEA. The V gene end was trimmed by 7 bases and the J gene end by 9 bases; junction bases not matched to a gene: 14. This CDR3 is built from 15 residues. In DNA, the CDR3 is TGCAGCGCCTCTGGGGGGACAGGGGGAGGTAGTGAGCAGTTCTTC. This encodes CSASGGTGGGSEQFF.

The rearrangement uses TRBV28 and TRBJ1-2; no definite D call. Trimming pared 4 bases from V and 4 bases from J, leaving 7 bases between. The CDR3 covers 12 residues. Germline loops: CDR1 MDHEN, CDR2 SYDVKM. CDR3 loop: CASSSGGYGYTF. CDR3 nucleotide sequence: TGTGCCAGCAGTTCAGGAGGCTATGGCTACACCTTC.

The chain is built from TRBV18 and TRBJ2-2; D may be TRBD2 (6 bases). Germline values: CDR1 KGHSH, CDR2 LQKENI. CDR3 length: 17 amino acids. V lost 0 bases and J 4 bases, leaving 15 bases between the germline ends. This chain's CDR3 is CASSPPGSRGSTGELFF. The CDR3 region has the DNA TGTGCCAGCTCACCACCCGGTTCACGGGGGAGCACCGGGGAGCTGTTTTTT.

The V and J genes are TRBV18 and TRBJ2-1, with D perhaps given as TRBD1 or TRBD2 (5 bases each). V was shortened by 0 bases and J by 4 bases, with 16 bases between the two germline ends. CDR1 is KGHSH, CDR2 LQKENI, per germline. The CDR3 contains 17 residues. The CDR3 loop reads CASSPPLAVGDYNEQFF. The CDR3 DNA follows: TGTGCCAGCTCACCACCGCTGGCAGTGGGGGATTACAATGAGCAGTTCTTC.

CDR3 region: CASSIPGQASGANVLTF. In nucleotides, the CDR3 is TGTGCCAGTAGTATTCCGGGACAGGCTTCTGGGGCCAACGTCCTGACTTTC. This chain joins TRBV19 and TRBJ2-6, with 8 bases aligning to TRBD1. This CDR3 has 17 amino acids. The germline gives CDR1 LNHDA, CDR2 SQIVND (reference sequence). The trim removed 3 bases at V and 1 base at J, leaving 5 bases unmatched.

In this sample, this clone is medium-sized. Other DNA sequences in this specimen translate into the identical CDR3. This sequence joins TRBV29-1 and TRBJ2-7, with 8 bases identical to TRBD1. V was pared by 4 bases and J by 1 base, with 0 bases of the junction left unmatched. This CDR3 comprises 12 residues. Germline loops: CDR1 SQVTM, CDR2 ANQGSEA. The CDR3 region has the DNA TGCAGCGTTGGGACAGGGTCCTACGAGCAGTACTTC. Translating gives CSVGTGSYEQYF.

The rearrangement links TRBV10-2 to TRBJ2-5; TRBD1 aligns across 8 bases. The CDR3 has 14 amino acids. V trimming: 5 bases; J trimming: 3 bases; junction bases outside the gene matches: 5. Germline CDR1 is WSHSY and CDR2 is SAAADI. The CDR3, as DNA: TGCGCCAGCAGTTCGACAGGGGCGAAAGAGACCCAGTACTTC. Translated, it gives CASSSTGAKETQYF.

V usage is TRBV18 and J usage is TRBJ2-5; D is unresolved. Trimming shortened V by 1 base and J by 5 bases, and 11 bases separated the two germline ends. The CDR3 is made up of 14 amino acids. Germline CDR1 KGHSH, CDR2 LQKENI. CDR3 residues: CASSPQPTLETQYF. The CDR3 DNA reads TGTGCCAGCTCACCACAGCCGACTCTGGAGACCCAGTACTTC. The full variable domain, its missing parts supplied by reference TRBV18 and TRBJ2-5, is NAGVMQNPRHLVRRRGQEARLRCSPMKGHSHVYWYRQLPEEGLKFMVYLQKENIIDESGMPKERFSAEFPKEGPSILRIQQVVRGDSAAYFCASSPQPTLETQYFGPGTRLLVL.

This clone was seen once. This CDR3 is CASSITGAAGTEAFF. As DNA, the CDR3 is TGTGCCAGCAGTATAACAGGGGCGGCGGGCACTGAAGCTTTCTTT. The chain is built from TRBV28 and TRBJ1-1; TRBD1 agrees at 7 bases. The CDR3 is made up of 15 amino acids. Germline CDR1 is MDHEN and CDR2 is SYDVKM. The V and J ends lost 5 bases and 4 bases, in that order; junction bases with no gene match: 10.

The chain links TRBV5-1 to TRBJ2-7, with TRBD1 as a possible D gene (7 bases). CDR1 and CDR2 from the germline V gene are SGHRS and YFSETQ. V was cut by 4 bases and J by 0 bases, with 17 bases left in between. The CDR3 covers 16 residues. The DNA of the CDR3 is TGCGCCAGCAGCGCGGGACACCGGGACAGCTCCTACGAGCAGTACTTC. Its protein product is CASSAGHRDSSYEQYF. Combining the CDR3 with reference TRBV5-1 and TRBJ2-7 gives the whole variable domain KAGVTQTPRYLIKTRGQQVTLSCSPISGHRSVSWYQQTPGQGLQFLFEYFSETQRNKGNFPGRFSGRQFSNSRSEMNVSTLELGDSALYLCASSAGHRDSSYEQYFGPGTRLTVT.

The V call is TRBV30, the J call TRBJ2-2; no clear D. From germline, CDR1 is GTSNPN and CDR2 SVGIG (reference sequence). With 4 bases removed from V and 5 bases from J, the gap between germline ends came to 8 bases. The CDR3 length is 12 residues. Here the CDR3 DNA reads TGTGCCTGGATGGATGGGACCGGGGAGCTGTTTTTT. As protein: CAWMDGTGELFF.

A note on this clone: At one boundary the junction diverges from the germline segment, which might be a read error. The V call is TRBV4-3, the J call TRBJ2-3, with D perhaps TRBD1 or TRBD2 (6 bases each). This CDR3 has 16 residues. Germline V gene data show CDR1 as LGHNA and CDR2 as YSLEER. CDR3 region: CASRQGGQGSTDTQYF. In nucleotides, the CDR3 is TGCGCCAGCAGACAAGGGGGGCAGGGGTCCACAGATACGCAGTATTTT.